This TCR beta chain was captured in a study of T cell repertoires in cytomegalovirus infection (dated by TCRdb to the late 2010s). The study in broad terms: Alongside well-studied HLA-B-restricted epitopes, the peptide stimulations were aimed at recently identified HLA-C-restricted CMV epitopes, whose presentation resists viral immunomodulation. The HLA type of each donor mattered for the analysis, because public TCR beta signatures pointed to carriage of CMV infection along with the matching HLA type. The full study reports these points: The ex vivo response was dominated by HLA-C-restricted CMV-specific TCR beta clonotypes, which also provided the single most frequent clonotype in two of eight donors. Carriers of CMV infection plus the relevant HLA type were discriminated by the cumulative frequency of public TCR beta family members in the study cohort and in an independent approximately 360-donor cohort.

V loses 2 bases, J loses 0 bases, and the germline ends lie 19 bases apart. The CDR1 and CDR2 encoded by the germline V gene (reference sequence) are MNHNY and SVGAGI. The CDR3, cysteine through phenylalanine, is 18 amino acids long. Only the CDR3 DNA stays, 54 bases, in frame from base 1. Sequencing relied on an Illumina HiSeq 1500. TCRdb took the public reads, trimmed them with fastp at Q25, ran MiXCR for clone calling and kept in-frame beta chains. Merged by CDR3 protein, the rows form single entries marked with the most common genes and DNA. The sample has about 890,000 distinct CDR3 sequences on record, around 30% of them singletons. The ten largest make up 11% to 15% of the sample. With regard to this clonotype: Its antigen is currently not known. No per-base quality is available; no much larger clone lies one base away.

Interpreted using the paper, the treatment or condition label stands for: in vitro stimulation with specific CMV peptide epitopes to enrich CMV-specific T cells. This sequence was found in a human donor in good health (CMV status not recorded). Some clones in this sample may be carry-over from other donors' samples. This sequence uses TRBV6-6 and TRBJ1-1; a weak D assignment points to TRBD1 (6 bases agree). Sample: cultured CD8+ T cells from PBMCs, taken from culture after CMV antigen stimulation. The CDR3 reads as follows: CASSYLRGTLLLNTEAFF. The sequence in DNA is TGTGCCAGCAGTTACCTGCGAGGGACACTCCTTTTGAACACTGAAGCTTTCTTT.